This T cell receptor beta chain came from a study of cytomegalovirus exposure and HLA in healthy donors. Broader study findings: The listing of approximately 160 TCR beta chains classed them as cytomegalovirus-associated.

Amplification used 60 Vbeta primers and 13 Jbeta primers. The data were produced by immunoSEQ multiplex PCR, yet TCRdb's version contains in-frame clones alone and is incomplete. The sample has about 90,000 clones, 70% to 85% seen once. A remark on this clone: Its antigen is still unknown.

V dropped 4 bases and J dropped 4 bases, with 16 bases sitting between them. The germline CDR1 and CDR2 sequences are SGHAT and FQNNGV. The CDR3 consists of 16 residues. The sample comprised PBMCs. The rearrangement links TRBV11-2 to TRBJ1-4; possible D gene TRBD1, 5 bases. The sequence came from a man younger than 35 in good health and CMV-seronegative. The CDR3 region is CASSSGVQGSNEKLFF. DNA for the CDR3: TGTGCCAGCAGCTCCGGTGTGCAGGGCAGTAATGAAAAACTGTTTTTT. Drawing the rest from reference TRBV11-2 and TRBJ1-4, the complete variable domain is EAGVAQSPRYKIIEKRQSVAFWCNPISGHATLYWYQQILGQGPKLLIQFQNNGVVDDSQLPKDRFSAERLKGVDSTLKIQPAKLEDSAVYLCASSSGVQGSNEKLFFGSGTQLSVL.